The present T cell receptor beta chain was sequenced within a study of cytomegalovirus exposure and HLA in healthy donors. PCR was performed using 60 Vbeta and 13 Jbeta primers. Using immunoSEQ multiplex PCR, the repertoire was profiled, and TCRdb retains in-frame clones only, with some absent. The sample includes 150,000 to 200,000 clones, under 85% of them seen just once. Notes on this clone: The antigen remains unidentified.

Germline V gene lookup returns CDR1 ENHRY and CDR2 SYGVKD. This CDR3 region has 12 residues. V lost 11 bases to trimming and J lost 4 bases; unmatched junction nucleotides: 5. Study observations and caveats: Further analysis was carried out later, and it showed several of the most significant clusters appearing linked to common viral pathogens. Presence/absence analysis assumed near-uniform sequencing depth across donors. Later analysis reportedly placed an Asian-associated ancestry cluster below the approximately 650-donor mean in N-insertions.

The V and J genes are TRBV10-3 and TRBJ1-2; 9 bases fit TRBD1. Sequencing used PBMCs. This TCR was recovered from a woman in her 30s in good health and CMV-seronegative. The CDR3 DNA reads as TGTGCCGTTGACAGGGGGGGCTATGGCTACACCTTC. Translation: CAVDRGGYGYTF.